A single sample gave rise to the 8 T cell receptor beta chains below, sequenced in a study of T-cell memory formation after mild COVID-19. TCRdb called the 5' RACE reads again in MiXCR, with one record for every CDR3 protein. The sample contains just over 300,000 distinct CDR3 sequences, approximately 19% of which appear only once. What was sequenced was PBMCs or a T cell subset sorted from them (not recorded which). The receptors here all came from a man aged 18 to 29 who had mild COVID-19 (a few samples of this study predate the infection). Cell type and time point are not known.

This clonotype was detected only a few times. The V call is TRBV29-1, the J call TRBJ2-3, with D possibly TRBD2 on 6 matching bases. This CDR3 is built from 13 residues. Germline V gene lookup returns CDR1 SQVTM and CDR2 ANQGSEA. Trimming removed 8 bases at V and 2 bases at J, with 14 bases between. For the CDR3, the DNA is TGCAGCCTCCCGGGACTGAACACAGATACGCAGTATTTT. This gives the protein CSLPGLNTDTQYF.

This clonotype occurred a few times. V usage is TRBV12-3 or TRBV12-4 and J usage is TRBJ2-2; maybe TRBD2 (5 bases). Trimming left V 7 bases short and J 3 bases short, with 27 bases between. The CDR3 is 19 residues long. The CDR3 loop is CASTPRRSWATGDTGELFF. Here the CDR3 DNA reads TGTGCCAGCACCCCCCGGAGGAGTTGGGCAACCGGGGACACCGGGGAGCTGTTTTTT.

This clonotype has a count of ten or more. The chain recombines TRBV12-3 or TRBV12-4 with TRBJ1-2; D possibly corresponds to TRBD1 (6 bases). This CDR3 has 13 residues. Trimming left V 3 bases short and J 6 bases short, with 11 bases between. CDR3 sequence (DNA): TGTGCCAGCAGTTTCACGGGGGCAAATGGCTACACCTTC. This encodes CASSFTGANGYTF.

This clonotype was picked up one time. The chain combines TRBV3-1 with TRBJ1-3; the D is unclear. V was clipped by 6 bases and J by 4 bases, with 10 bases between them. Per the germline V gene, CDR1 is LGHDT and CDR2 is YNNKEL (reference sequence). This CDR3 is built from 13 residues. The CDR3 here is CASSPSQGNTIYF. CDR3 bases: TGTGCCAGCAGTCCATCCCAAGGAAACACCATATATTTT. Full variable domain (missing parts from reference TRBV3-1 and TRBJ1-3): DTAVSQTPKYLVTQMGNDKSIKCEQNLGHDTMYWYKQDSKKFLKIMFSYNNKELIINETVPNRFSPKSPDKAHLNLHINSLELGDSAVYFCASSPSQGNTIYFGEGSWLTVV.

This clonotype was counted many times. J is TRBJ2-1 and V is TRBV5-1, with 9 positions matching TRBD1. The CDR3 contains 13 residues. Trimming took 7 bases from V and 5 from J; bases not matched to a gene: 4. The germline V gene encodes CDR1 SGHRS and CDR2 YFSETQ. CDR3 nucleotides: TGCGCCAGCCGCCGGGACAGGGACAATGAGCAGTTCTTC. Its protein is CASRRDRDNEQFF.

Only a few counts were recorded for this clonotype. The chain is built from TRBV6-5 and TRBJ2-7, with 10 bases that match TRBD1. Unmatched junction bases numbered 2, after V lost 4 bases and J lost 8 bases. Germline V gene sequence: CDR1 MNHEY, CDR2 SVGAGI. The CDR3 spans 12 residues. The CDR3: CASSWDRGKQYF. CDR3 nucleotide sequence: TGTGCCAGCAGTTGGGACAGGGGAAAGCAGTACTTC.

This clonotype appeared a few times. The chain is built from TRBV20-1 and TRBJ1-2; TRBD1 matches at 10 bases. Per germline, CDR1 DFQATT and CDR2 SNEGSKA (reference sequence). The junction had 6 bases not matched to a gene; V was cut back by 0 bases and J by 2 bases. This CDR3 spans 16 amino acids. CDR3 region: CSARDYRTGGNYGYTF. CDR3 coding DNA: TGCAGTGCTAGAGATTATCGGACAGGGGGAAACTATGGCTACACCTTC.

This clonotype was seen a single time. As DNA, the CDR3 is TGTGCCACCAGTGATCCTAGGGATGAGCAGTTCTTC. Protein product: CATSDPRDEQFF. The chain carries TRBV24-1 and TRBJ2-1; D ambiguous. CDR3 length equals 12 residues. V shed 3 bases and J shed 8 bases, with 7 bases lying between them. Germline-derived CDR1 and CDR2 are KGHDR and SFDVKD.